What follows describes a single TCR beta chain. Per germline, CDR1 MDHEN and CDR2 SYDVKM. V was trimmed by 3 bases and J by 2 bases, leaving 11 bases between them. The CDR3 loop spans 14 amino acids. Sequencing used immunoSEQ multiplex PCR; TCRdb keeps in-frame clones, though not all of them. The data hold fewer than 1 million clones, with 90% to 97% observed a single time. Naive CD8 cells, CD45RO-negative and positively selected for CCR7, excluded terminally differentiated effector memory CD45RA+ cells. This entry belongs to a study of shared clonotypes between healthy human individuals. This receptor was identified in a man in his thirties or forties in good health. This rearrangement joins TRBV28 to TRBJ2-7, with a tentative D call TRBD2 (6 bases). The material sequenced was naive CD8+ T cells sorted from blood. Here the CDR3 DNA reads TGTGCCAGCAGTTTCGGAGGGGACCCCTACGAGCAGTACTTC. This encodes CASSFGGDPYEQYF. Together with reference TRBV28 and TRBJ2-7, the CDR3 gives the full variable domain: DVKVTQSSRYLVKRTGEKVFLECVQDMDHENMFWYRQDPGLGLRLIYFSYDVKMKEKGDIPEGYSVSREKKERFSLILESASTNQTSMYLCASSFGGDPYEQYFGPGTRLTVT.